This T cell receptor (beta chain) was identified in a study of control samples from healthy donors and cancer patients. TCRdb keeps only in-frame clones here, not all; method: immunoSEQ multiplex PCR. The sample carries fewer than 95,000 clones, about 89% recorded once. The CDR3 extends over 14 amino acids. The ends were cut back, 3 bases at V and 7 bases at J, with 13 bases in the middle. CDR1 is WNHNN, CDR2 SYGVQD, per germline (reference sequence). The TCR was taken from a man aged 25 to 40 in good health. The chain is built from TRBV10-1 and TRBJ2-1, with D maybe TRBD1 (5 bases). The sample comprised blood. The CDR3 DNA is TGCGCCAGCAGTGATCAGGGCGATAGGAATGAGCAGTTCTTC. It is translated as CASSDQGDRNEQFF.